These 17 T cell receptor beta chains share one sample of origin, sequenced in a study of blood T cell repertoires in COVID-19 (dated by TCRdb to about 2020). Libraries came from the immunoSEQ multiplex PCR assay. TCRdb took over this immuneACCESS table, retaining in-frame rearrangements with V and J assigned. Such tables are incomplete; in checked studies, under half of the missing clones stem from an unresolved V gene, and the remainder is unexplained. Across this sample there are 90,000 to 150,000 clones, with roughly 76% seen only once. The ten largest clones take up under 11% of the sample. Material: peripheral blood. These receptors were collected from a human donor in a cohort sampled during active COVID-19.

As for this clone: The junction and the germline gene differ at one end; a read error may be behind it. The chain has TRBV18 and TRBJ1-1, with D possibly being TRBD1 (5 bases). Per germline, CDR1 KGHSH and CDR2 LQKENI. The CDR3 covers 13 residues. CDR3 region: CASSPPGGAYLPF. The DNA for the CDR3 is TGTGCCAGCTCACCACCGGGGGGTGCCTATCTCCCCTTT.

The CDR3 DNA follows: TGCAGCGTTGTGGGACAGGGGGGTTCTGGAAACACCATATATTTT. It yields the protein CSVVGQGGSGNTIYF. V and J are TRBV29-1 and TRBJ1-3; 11 positions match TRBD1. Losses at the gene ends were 4 bases for V and 1 base for J; bases not matched to a gene: 3. This CDR3 contains 15 residues. Looked up from germline, CDR1 is SQVTM and CDR2 is ANQGSEA.

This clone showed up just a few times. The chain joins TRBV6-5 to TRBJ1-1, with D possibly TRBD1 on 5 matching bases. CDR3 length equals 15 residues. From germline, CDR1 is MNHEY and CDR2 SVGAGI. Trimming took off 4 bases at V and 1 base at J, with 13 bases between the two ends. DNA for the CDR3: TGTGCCAGCAGTTGGACAACCATCTCGAACACTGAAGCTTTCTTT. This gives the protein CASSWTTISNTEAFF.

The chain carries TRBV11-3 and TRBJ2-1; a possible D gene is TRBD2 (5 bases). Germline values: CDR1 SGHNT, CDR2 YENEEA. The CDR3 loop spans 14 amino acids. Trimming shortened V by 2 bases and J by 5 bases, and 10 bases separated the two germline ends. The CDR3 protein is CASSLRETDNEQFF. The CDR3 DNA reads TGTGCCAGCAGCTTAAGGGAGACTGACAATGAGCAGTTCTTC.

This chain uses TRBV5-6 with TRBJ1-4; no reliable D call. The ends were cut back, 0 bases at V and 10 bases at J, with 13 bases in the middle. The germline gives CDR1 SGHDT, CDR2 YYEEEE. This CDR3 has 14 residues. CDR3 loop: CASSLAHGSGKLFF. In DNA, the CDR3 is TGTGCCAGCAGCTTGGCCCACGGGTCGGGAAAACTGTTTTTT.

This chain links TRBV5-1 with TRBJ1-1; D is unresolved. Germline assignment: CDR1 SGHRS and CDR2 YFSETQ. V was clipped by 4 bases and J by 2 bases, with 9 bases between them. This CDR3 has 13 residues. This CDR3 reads CASSVHRNTEAFF. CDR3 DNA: TGCGCCAGCAGCGTCCACAGAAACACTGAAGCTTTCTTT. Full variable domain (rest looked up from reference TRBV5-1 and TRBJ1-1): KAGVTQTPRYLIKTRGQQVTLSCSPISGHRSVSWYQQTPGQGLQFLFEYFSETQRNKGNFPGRFSGRQFSNSRSEMNVSTLELGDSALYLCASSVHRNTEAFFGQGTRLTVV.

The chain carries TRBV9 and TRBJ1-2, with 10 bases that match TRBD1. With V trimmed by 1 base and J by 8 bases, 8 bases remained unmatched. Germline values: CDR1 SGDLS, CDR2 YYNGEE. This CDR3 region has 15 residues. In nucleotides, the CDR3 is TGTGCCAGCAGCGTAAGAGGGACAGGGGCTGGGGGCTACACCTTC. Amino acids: CASSVRGTGAGGYTF.

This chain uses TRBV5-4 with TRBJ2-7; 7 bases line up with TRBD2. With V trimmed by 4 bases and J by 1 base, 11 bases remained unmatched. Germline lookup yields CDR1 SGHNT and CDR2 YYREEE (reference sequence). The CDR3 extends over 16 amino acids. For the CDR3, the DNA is TGTGCCAGCAGCGTGGGCGGGGGATCGGCTTCCTACGAGCAGTACTTC. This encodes CASSVGGGSASYEQYF.

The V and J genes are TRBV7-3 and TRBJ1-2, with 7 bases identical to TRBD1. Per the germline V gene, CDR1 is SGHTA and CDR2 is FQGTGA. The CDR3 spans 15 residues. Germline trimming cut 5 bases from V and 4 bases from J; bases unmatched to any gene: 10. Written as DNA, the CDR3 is TGTGCCAGCAGCCAAAAAACAGGGGTAGGCTATGGCTACACCTTC. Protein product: CASSQKTGVGYGYTF.

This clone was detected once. The CDR3 DNA reads as TGTGCCAGCAGCGCCGGACAGGCCCTAGATACGCAGTATTTT. Translation: CASSAGQALDTQYF. The rearrangement joins TRBV6-5 to TRBJ2-3, with TRBD1 matching 7 bases. CDR3 length: 14 residues. Losses at the gene ends were 6 bases for V and 5 bases for J; bases not matched to a gene: 8. The germline V gene has CDR1 MNHEY and CDR2 SVGAGI.

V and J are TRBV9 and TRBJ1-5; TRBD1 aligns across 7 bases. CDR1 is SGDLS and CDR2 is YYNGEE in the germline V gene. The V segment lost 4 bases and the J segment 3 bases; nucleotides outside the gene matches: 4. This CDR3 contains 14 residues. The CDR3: CASSPDRNNQPQHF. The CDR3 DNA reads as TGTGCCAGCAGCCCGGACAGGAACAATCAGCCCCAGCATTTT.

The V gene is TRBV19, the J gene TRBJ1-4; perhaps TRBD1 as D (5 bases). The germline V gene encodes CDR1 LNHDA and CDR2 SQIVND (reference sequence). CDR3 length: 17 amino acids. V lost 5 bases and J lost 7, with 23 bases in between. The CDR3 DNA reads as TGTGCCAGTAGTTTTGGCAGTCGTCAGGGTTTAGGTGAAAAACTGTTTTTT. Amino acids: CASSFGSRQGLGEKLFF.

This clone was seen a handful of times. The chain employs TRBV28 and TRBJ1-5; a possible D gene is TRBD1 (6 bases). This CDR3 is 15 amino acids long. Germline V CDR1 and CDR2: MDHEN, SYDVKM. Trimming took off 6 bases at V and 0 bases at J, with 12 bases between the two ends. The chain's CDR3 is CASRPDRYSNQPQHF. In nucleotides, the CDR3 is TGTGCCAGCAGACCGGACAGATATAGCAATCAGCCCCAGCATTTT.

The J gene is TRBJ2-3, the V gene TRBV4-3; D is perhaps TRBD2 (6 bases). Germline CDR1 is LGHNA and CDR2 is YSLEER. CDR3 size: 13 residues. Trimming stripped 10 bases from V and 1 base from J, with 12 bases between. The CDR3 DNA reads TGCGCCACCGGACTACTAGGCACAGATACGCAGTATTTT. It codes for CATGLLGTDTQYF.

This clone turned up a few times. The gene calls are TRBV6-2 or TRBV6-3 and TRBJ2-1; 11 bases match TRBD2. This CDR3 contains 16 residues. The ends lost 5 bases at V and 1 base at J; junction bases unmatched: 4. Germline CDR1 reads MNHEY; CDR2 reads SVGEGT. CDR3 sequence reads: CASSLAGGVSYNEQFF. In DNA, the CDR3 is TGTGCCAGCAGTCTAGCGGGAGGTGTATCCTACAATGAGCAGTTCTTC.

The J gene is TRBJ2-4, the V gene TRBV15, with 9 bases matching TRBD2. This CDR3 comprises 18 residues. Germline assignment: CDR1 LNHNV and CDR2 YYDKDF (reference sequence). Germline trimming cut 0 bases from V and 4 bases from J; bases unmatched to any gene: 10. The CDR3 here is CATSRDSVLAGVKNIQYF. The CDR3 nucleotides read TGTGCCACCAGCAGAGATTCCGTATTAGCGGGAGTGAAAAACATTCAGTACTTC. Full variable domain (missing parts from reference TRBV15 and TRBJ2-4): DAMVIQNPRYQVTQFGKPVTLSCSQTLNHNVMYWYQQKSSQAPKLLFHYYDKDFNNEADTPDNFQSRRPNTSFCFLDIRSPGLGDTAMYLCATSRDSVLAGVKNIQYFGAGTRLSVL.

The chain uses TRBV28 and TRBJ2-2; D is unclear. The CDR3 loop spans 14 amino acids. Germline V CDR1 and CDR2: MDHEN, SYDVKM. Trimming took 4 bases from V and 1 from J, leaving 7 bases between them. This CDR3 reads CASSSSGNTGELFF. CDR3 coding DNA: TGTGCCAGCAGTTCCTCAGGGAACACCGGGGAGCTGTTTTTT.